The sample holds many counts of the clone carrying this T cell receptor (beta chain). As yet, its antigen is unknown. The entry originates in a study of T cells in Graves' hyperthyroidism and ophthalmopathy. The V segment lost 2 bases and the J segment 7 bases; nucleotides outside the gene matches: 7. The germline V gene has CDR1 LGHDT and CDR2 YNNKEL (reference sequence). This CDR3 is built from 16 residues. Study-wide findings and caveats: A 13 V-J model separated ophthalmopathy from stable hyperthyroidism. Peripheral blood also featured most of the thyroid clonotypes expanded above 0.001.

The investigators amplified TCR beta CDR3 regions from RNA transcripts. The HTBI primer set drove a first-round RT-PCR of the TCR CDR3. TCRdb re-called the multiplex PCR reads through MiXCR, storing one row per CDR3 protein. This repertoire shows a few hundred thousand distinct CDR3 sequences, more than 12% found once; its top ten account for roughly 33%. Uncontrolled infection, other autoimmune disease, pregnancy or lactation led to exclusion. PBMCs were sourced from roughly 9.7 ml fresh peripheral blood. This TCR was sampled from a woman in her 30s with Graves' hyperthyroidism. What was sequenced was blood. This chain uses TRBV3-1 with TRBJ2-5; 13 bases are a match to TRBD2. CDR3 coding DNA: TGTGCCAGCAGCCAAAGCGGGACTAGCGGGACTGGGACCCAGTACTTC. Residues: CASSQSGTSGTGTQYF.